This TCR beta chain was sequenced in a study of T cell changes during pregnancy in multiple sclerosis. Here immunoSEQ multiplex PCR was the method, and the copy in TCRdb shows in-frame clones only, minus some. The top ten hold 10% of the sample, which has fewer than 40,000 clones, about 91% seen once. The V gene lost 0 bases and the J gene lost 3 bases, with 9 bases spanning the gap. The CDR3 length is 15 residues. Germline loops: CDR1 WSHSY, CDR2 SAAADI. This chain links TRBV10-2 with TRBJ2-4; a weak D match, TRBD2 (5 bases). Sequenced material: CD8+ T cells from peripheral blood mononuclear cells, taken in the second trimester of pregnancy. This sequence originates from a female donor with multiple sclerosis, enrolled in a pregnancy study. CDR3 sequence: CASSESSSGKNIQYF. The CDR3 DNA is TGCGCCAGCAGTGAGTCGAGCAGCGGCAAAAACATTCAGTACTTC.